Listed here is a single TCR beta chain. Sequencing was performed with immunoSEQ multiplex PCR; in TCRdb, only in-frame clones are kept and a portion is missing. The sample gives some 300,000 clones, around 90% of which show up once; 0.8% to 1.3% is in the top ten. The data were taken from a study of blood T cell repertoires in COVID-19. The CDR3 loop spans 14 amino acids. Trimming took off 3 bases at V and 0 bases at J, with 9 bases between the two ends. CDR1 is SGHTA, CDR2 FQGNSA, per germline. The sample was peripheral blood. The TCR sequence derives from a woman in her thirties or forties with COVID-19, enrolled during active disease. The chain recombines TRBV7-2 with TRBJ2-7, with unresolved D. CDR3 in DNA: TGTGCCAGCAGCTTGAGTGGTCTCTCCTACGAGCAGTACTTC. It is translated as CASSLSGLSYEQYF.